This T cell receptor (beta chain) is drawn from a study of cytomegalovirus exposure and HLA in healthy donors. The study's findings and limits: As was reported, the HLA-A and HLA-B alleles of most subjects were accurately predicted from TCR beta sequences. It is likely that the observed cluster of highly shared sequence variants was a sequencing artifact.

PCR involved 60 Vbeta and 13 Jbeta primers. Sequencing was performed with immunoSEQ multiplex PCR; in TCRdb, only in-frame clones are kept and a portion is missing. This table holds around 99,000 clones, 65% to 90% found once. CDR1 MNHEY and CDR2 SVGAGI come from the germline V gene. This CDR3 is 14 amino acids long. V was trimmed by 9 bases and J by 6 bases, leaving 18 bases between them. As to this clone: Its antigen is currently unknown.

Sequenced material: PBMCs. This clonotype was sampled from a woman in her twenties or thirties in good health and CMV-seronegative. The chain employs TRBV6-5 and TRBJ1-5, with TRBD1 as a possible D gene (5 bases). CDR3 loop: CASSGGQGSQPQHF. Written as DNA, the CDR3 is TGTGCCAGTTCGGGTGGCCAGGGTTCTCAGCCCCAGCATTTT.